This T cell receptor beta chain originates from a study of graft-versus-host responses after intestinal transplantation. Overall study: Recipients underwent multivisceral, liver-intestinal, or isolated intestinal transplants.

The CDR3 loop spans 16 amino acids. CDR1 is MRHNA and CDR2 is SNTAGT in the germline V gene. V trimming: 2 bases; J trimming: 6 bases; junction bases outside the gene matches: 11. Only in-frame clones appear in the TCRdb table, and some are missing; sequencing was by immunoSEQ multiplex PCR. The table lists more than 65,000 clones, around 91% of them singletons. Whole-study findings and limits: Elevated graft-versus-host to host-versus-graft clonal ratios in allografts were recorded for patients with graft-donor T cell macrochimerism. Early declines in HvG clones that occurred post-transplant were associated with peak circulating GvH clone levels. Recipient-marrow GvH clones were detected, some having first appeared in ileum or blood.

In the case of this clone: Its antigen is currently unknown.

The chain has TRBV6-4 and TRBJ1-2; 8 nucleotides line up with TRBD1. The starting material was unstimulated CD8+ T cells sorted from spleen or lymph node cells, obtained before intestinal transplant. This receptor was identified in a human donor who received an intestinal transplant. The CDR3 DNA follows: TGTGCCAGCAGTGACAGGTTTGGACAGGGACTCGATGGCTACACCTTC. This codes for CASSDRFGQGLDGYTF.